This passage covers 10 T cell receptor beta chains from one sample sequenced in a study of cytomegalovirus exposure and HLA in healthy donors. The PCR made use of 60 Vbeta and 13 Jbeta primers. Sequenced by immunoSEQ multiplex PCR; TCRdb stores in-frame clones only, minus some. The sample holds fewer than 100,000 clones; around 80% are singletons and the top ten take around 2.6%. The sample was PBMCs. Source of these receptors: a male donor in good health and CMV-seropositive.

J is TRBJ2-1 and V is TRBV21-1; the D call TRBD2 from the table was never checked on the DNA. TRBV21-1 is an annotated pseudogene. This CDR3 spans 14 amino acids. The CDR3 reads CATGGHQIYNEQFF. The CDR3, as DNA: TGTGCCACCGGGGGGCACCAAATCTACAATGAGCAGTTCTTC.

This rearrangement joins TRBV7-2 to TRBJ2-7; D is perhaps TRBD2 (6 bases). CDR1 SGHTA and CDR2 FQGNSA come from the germline V gene. The CDR3 sequence is 15 residues long. With 2 bases removed from V and 6 bases from J, the gap between germline ends came to 17 bases. CDR3 in amino acids: CASSLTRGMVLEQYF. CDR3 nucleotide sequence: TGTGCCAGCAGCTTAACCCGCGGGATGGTACTCGAGCAGTACTTC.

DNA of the CDR3: TGTGCCAGCAGCCCCGGAACAGGGTTCCCCTACGAGCAGTACTTC. Translation gives CASSPGTGFPYEQYF. The V call is TRBV28, the J call TRBJ2-7; possible D gene TRBD1, 6 bases. Trimming removed 6 bases at V and 2 bases at J, with 17 bases between. Germline CDR1 MDHEN, CDR2 SYDVKM. The CDR3 is 15 amino acids.

The chain combines TRBV19 with TRBJ1-2; TRBD1 matches 7 bases. Unmatched junction bases numbered 14, after V lost 9 bases and J lost 4 bases. Germline CDR1 reads LNHDA; CDR2 reads SQIVND (reference sequence). The CDR3 has 15 amino acids. The CDR3 DNA reads TGTGCCAGCACCACGGGGACAGCCAAATTCTATGGCTACACCTTC. The encoded protein is CASTTGTAKFYGYTF. Filled out from reference TRBV19 and TRBJ1-2, the complete variable domain reads DGGITQSPKYLFRKEGQNVTLSCEQNLNHDAMYWYRQDPGQGLRLIYYSQIVNDFQKGDIAEGYSVSREKKESFPLTVTSAQKNPTAFYLCASTTGTAKFYGYTFGSGTRLTVV.

V is TRBV7-9 and J is TRBJ2-1, with TRBD2 identical over 7 bases. The CDR3 is made up of 11 amino acids. The trim removed 8 bases at V and 9 bases at J, leaving 4 bases unmatched. Looked up from germline, CDR1 is SEHNR and CDR2 is FQNEAQ (reference sequence). CDR3 residues: CASSREIEQFF. The CDR3 bases are TGTGCCAGCTCGCGGGAGATTGAGCAGTTCTTC.

V is TRBV4-1 and J is TRBJ2-2; D unclear. V dropped 2 bases and J dropped 6 bases, with 19 bases sitting between them. CDR3 length: 17 amino acids. The germline CDR1 and CDR2 sequences are MGHRA and YSYEKL. DNA for the CDR3: TGCGCCAGCAGCCAACGTCAGGTTCCGACGGCCGCCGGGGAGCTGTTTTTT. It translates to CASSQRQVPTAAGELFF.

V and J are TRBV7-6 and TRBJ2-3, with 7 nucleotides matching TRBD2. CDR1 is SGHVS, CDR2 FNYEAQ, per germline. V shed 5 bases, J shed 6 bases, and the junction held 5 bases outside the gene matches. The CDR3 totals 13 residues. This chain's CDR3 is CASSAGDRDTQYF. CDR3 bases: TGTGCCAGCAGCGCGGGGGATCGGGATACGCAGTATTTT.

CDR3 region: CASSPPGIMNTEAFF. Here the CDR3 DNA reads TGTGCCAGCAGCCCCCCAGGGATAATGAACACTGAAGCTTTCTTT. The V call is TRBV7-2, the J call TRBJ1-1; tentative D call: TRBD1 (5 bases). The V gene lost 5 bases and the J gene lost 0 bases, with 13 bases spanning the gap. The germline gives CDR1 SGHTA, CDR2 FQGNSA. This CDR3 is 15 amino acids long.

This clone was counted once. The chain carries TRBV27 and TRBJ2-3; D perhaps matches TRBD1 (6 bases). The V and J ends lost 5 bases and 3 bases respectively, with 18 bases between them. Germline CDR1 and CDR2: MNHEY and SMNVEV (reference sequence). CDR3 size: 16 residues. This CDR3 is CASSRLGAFGTDTQYF. CDR3 DNA sequence: TGTGCCAGCAGTCGCCTGGGGGCATTCGGGACAGATACGCAGTATTTT.

The gene calls are TRBV19 and TRBJ1-2; no definite D call. Germline CDR1 is LNHDA and CDR2 is SQIVND (reference sequence). V lost 5 bases and J 4 bases, leaving 8 bases between the germline ends. The CDR3 runs to 12 residues. The CDR3 bases are TGTGCCAGTAGTCCAGACACCTATGGCTACACCTTC. Protein sequence: CASSPDTYGYTF.